The present T cell receptor beta chain was sequenced within a study of cytomegalovirus exposure and HLA in healthy donors. Study-level points and caveats: Cytomegalovirus-associated status was assigned to 164 TCR beta chains. What a later analysis showed was that several of the most significant clusters appeared linked to common viral pathogens. Earlier analysis yielded a pattern in which most TCR beta V segments were productive about 90% or about 30% of the time.

Germline CDR1 SGHNT, CDR2 YYREEE (reference sequence). V gave up 2 bases and J gave up 0 bases, with 14 bases separating them. The CDR3 spans 16 residues. In the PCR, 60 Vbeta and 13 Jbeta primers were used. The assay was immunoSEQ multiplex PCR, and TCRdb's table has in-frame clones only and misses some. The repertoire includes 65,000 to 90,000 clones, 76% of them detected once, and approximately 3% sits in the top ten. As concerns this clone: Its antigen is not known.

This sequence joins TRBV5-4 and TRBJ1-1; weak D call: TRBD1 (6 bases). The specimen was PBMCs. This TCR derives from a man aged 40-55 years in good health and CMV-seronegative. The CDR3 is CASSFLTGQLNTEAFF. Written as DNA, the CDR3 is TGTGCCAGCAGCTTTTTGACTGGACAGCTGAACACTGAAGCTTTCTTT.